This T cell receptor beta chain was profiled in a study of cytomegalovirus exposure and HLA in healthy donors. This clone was seen a single time. Its antigen is still unknown. CDR3 length equals 17 residues. Profiling relied on immunoSEQ multiplex PCR, and the TCRdb table lists in-frame clones only, not all of them. Of 150,000 to 200,000 clones in the sample, roughly 86% are singletons; the top ten hold around 1.6%. The donors were in the approximately 130-subject validation cohort; that cohort was separate from the roughly 700-subject first cohort. Study-wide results and caveats: Overall, approximately 150 TCR beta chains were annotated as cytomegalovirus-associated. Most TCR sequences proved rare, with some public TCRs found in many donors.

This chain uses TRBV21-1 with TRBJ2-3; no check of the table's D call, TRBD1, against the DNA was made. TRBV21-1 is listed as a pseudogene. Sequencing was performed on PBMCs. This sequence originates from a woman in her late teens or twenties in good health and CMV-seronegative. CDR3 sequence (DNA): TGTGCCAGCAGCATATATCGGGACAGGCGGAACACAGATACGCAGTATTTT. It encodes CASSIYRDRRNTDTQYF.